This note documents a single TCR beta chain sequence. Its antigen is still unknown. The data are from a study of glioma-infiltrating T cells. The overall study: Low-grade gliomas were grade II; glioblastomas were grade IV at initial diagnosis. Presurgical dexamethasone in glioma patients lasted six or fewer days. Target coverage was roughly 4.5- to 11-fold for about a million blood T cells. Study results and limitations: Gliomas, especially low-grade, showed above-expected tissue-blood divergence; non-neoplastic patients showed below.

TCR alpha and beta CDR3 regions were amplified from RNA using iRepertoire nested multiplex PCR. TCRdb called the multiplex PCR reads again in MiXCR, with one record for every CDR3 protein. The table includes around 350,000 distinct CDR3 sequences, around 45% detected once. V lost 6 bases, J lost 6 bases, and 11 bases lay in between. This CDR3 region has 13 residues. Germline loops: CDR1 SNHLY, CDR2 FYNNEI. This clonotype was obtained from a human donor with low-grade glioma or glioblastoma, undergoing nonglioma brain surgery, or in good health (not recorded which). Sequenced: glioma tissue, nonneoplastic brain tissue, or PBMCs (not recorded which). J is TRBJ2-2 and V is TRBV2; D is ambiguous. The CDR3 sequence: CASRMELAGELFF. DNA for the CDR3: TGTGCCAGCAGGATGGAGTTGGCCGGGGAGCTGTTTTTT.